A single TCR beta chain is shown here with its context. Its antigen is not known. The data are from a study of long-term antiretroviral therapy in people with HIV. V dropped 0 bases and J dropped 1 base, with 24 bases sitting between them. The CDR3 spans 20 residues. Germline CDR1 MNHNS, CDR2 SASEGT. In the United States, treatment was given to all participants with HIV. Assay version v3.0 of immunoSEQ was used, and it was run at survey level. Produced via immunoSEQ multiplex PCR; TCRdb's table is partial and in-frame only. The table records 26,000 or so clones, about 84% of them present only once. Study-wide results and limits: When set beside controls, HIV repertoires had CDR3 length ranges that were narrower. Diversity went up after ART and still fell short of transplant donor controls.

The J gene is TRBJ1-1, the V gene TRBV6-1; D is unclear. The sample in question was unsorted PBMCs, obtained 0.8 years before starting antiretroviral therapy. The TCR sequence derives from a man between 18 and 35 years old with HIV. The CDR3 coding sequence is TGTGCCAGCAGTGAAGCATTACCGGGCCGCTATTTCCTCACGAACACTGAAGCTTTCTTT. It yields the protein CASSEALPGRYFLTNTEAFF.